Listed below are T cell receptor beta chains from one sample, sequenced in a study of T cells in Graves' hyperthyroidism and ophthalmopathy. MiXCR, run by TCRdb on the multiplex PCR reads, gives a single entry per CDR3 protein. Of around 580,000 distinct CDR3 sequences detected, roughly a sixth appear once; the ten largest clones hold about 20%. The sequencing input was blood. Source of these receptors: a woman younger than 35 with Graves' hyperthyroidism. Both conserved end residues are part of each CDR3. The order of the fields is V gene, J gene, clone size, D gene, CDR3 protein. D genes are given only for firm matches. Not all rows give a size; the values are once, few, many and, for expanded clones, a class.

V: TRBV20-1; J: TRBJ2-1; size: many; D: .; CDR3: CSAPPKGEFDNEQFF
V: TRBV5-1; J: TRBJ2-5; size: many; D: TRBD1; CDR3: CASSLVTGRETQYF
V: TRBV20-1; J: TRBJ2-1; size: once; D: TRBD2; CDR3: CSAPPTSGNEQFF
V: TRBV5-6; J: TRBJ2-1; size: .; D: TRBD2; CDR3: CASSLAGLAGEGSYNEQFF
V: TRBV20-1; J: TRBJ1-1; size: many; D: TRBD1; CDR3: CSARRPQGANTEAFF
V: TRBV6-2/TRBV6-3; J: TRBJ1-1; size: many; D: TRBD1; CDR3: CASLTGVDTEAFF
V: TRBV6-2/TRBV6-3; J: TRBJ2-1; size: many; D: TRBD2; CDR3: CASKGISGGSYNEQFF
V: TRBV18; J: TRBJ2-4; size: .; D: TRBD2; CDR3: CASSPIQTSQVGQNIQYF
V: TRBV28; J: TRBJ2-7; size: many; D: TRBD1; CDR3: CASKGTGLFYEQYF
V: TRBV4-1; J: TRBJ1-6; size: few; D: .; CDR3: CASSQSYGSSYNSPLHF